This record looks at one T cell receptor beta chain sequence and its context. The antigen remains unidentified. The data belong to a study of lymphopenia after photon versus proton radiotherapy. Study-wide findings and caveats: Photon-treated patients lost naive T cells and TCR diversity; proton-treated stayed stable. Only patients who died were analyzed for survival; proton advantage is unproven.

V lost 7 bases to trimming and J lost 7 bases, with 13 bases between them. CDR1 SQVTM and CDR2 ANQGSEA come from the germline V gene. This CDR3 is 11 amino acids long. Data came from immunoSEQ multiplex PCR; TCRdb stores just in-frame clones and leaves some out. The sample lists fewer than 20,000 clones, approximately 92% occurring once. The material was peripheral blood, obtained from a patient treated with photon-based radiotherapy. The chain is built from TRBV29-1 and TRBJ1-1; D uncertain. The clonotype originates from a woman aged 35 to 49 with cholangiocarcinoma. The CDR3 coding sequence is TGCAGCGGTACCTCCTCGGGTGAAGCTTTCTTT. Translation gives CSGTSSGEAFF. Combining the CDR3 with reference TRBV29-1 and TRBJ1-1 gives the whole variable domain SAVISQKPSRDICQRGTSLTIQCQVDSQVTMMFWYRQQPGQSLTLIATANQGSEATYESGFVIDKFPISRPNLTFSTLTVSNMSPEDSSIYLCSGTSSGEAFFGQGTRLTVV.